There are a few counts of the clone carrying this TCR beta chain. Its specificity is not known. This sample stems from a study of T-cell memory formation after mild COVID-19. One entry per CDR3 protein, called by TCRdb with MiXCR from the 5' RACE reads. The sample contains approximately 580,000 distinct CDR3 sequences, roughly 22% of which appear only once. Trimming took 0 bases from V and 1 from J, leaving 9 bases between them. CDR1 LGHNA and CDR2 YNFKEQ come from the germline V gene. The CDR3 totals 15 residues. Findings of the study overall: Later expanders leaned toward CD4+, whereas clones contracting from day 15 to 85 were balanced CD4/CD8. Several responding clones turned up in pre-infection memory, indicating that cross-reactive memory may have taken part. Second-wave clones with a day 37 peak had unconfirmed SARS-CoV-2 specificity.

This receptor was obtained from an adult woman who had mild COVID-19 (a few samples of this study predate the infection). Cell type and time point are not known. The chain uses TRBV4-2 and TRBJ2-5, with unresolved D. The specimen sequenced was PBMCs or a T cell subset sorted from them (not recorded which). The CDR3 protein is CASSQDRTVQETQYF. As DNA, the CDR3 is TGTGCCAGCAGCCAAGATCGAACCGTCCAAGAGACCCAGTACTTC.